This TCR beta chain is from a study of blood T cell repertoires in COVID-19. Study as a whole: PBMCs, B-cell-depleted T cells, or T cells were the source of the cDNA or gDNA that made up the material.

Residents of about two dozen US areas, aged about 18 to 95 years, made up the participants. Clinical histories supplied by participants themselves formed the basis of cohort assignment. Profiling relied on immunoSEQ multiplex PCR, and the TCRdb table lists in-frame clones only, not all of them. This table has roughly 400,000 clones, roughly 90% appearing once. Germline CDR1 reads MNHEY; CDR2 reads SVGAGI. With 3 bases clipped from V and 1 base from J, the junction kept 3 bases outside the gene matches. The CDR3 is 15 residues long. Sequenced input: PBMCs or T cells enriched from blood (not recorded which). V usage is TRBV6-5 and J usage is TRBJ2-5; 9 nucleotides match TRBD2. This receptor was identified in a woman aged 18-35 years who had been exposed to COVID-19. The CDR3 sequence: CASSYEAGGQETQYF. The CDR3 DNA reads TGTGCCAGCAGTTATGAAGCGGGGGGCCAAGAGACCCAGTACTTC.